The rows below give T cell receptor beta chains drawn from one sample of a study of blood T cell repertoires in COVID-19. Only in-frame clones appear in the TCRdb table, and some are missing; sequencing was by immunoSEQ multiplex PCR. The profile shows about 290,000 clones, around four fifths of them singletons. The material sequenced was peripheral blood. All receptors come from a woman aged 45-65 years with active or convalescent COVID-19. The CDR3 runs from the conserved cysteine through the conserved F or W. The D gene is left open where the match is weak. Expanded clones get a size class; other rows say once, few or many, or leave the size out.

d_gene	abundance	v_gene	j_gene	CDR3nt	CDR3aa
.	.	TRBV27	TRBJ2-7	TGTGCCAGCAGTCCATCGACAGCCTACGAGCAGTACTTC	CASSPSTAYEQYF
.	.	TRBV29-1	TRBJ2-5	TGCAGCGTTATTGGGGGGGCGCAGGAGACCCAGTACTTC	CSVIGGAQETQYF
.	few	TRBV2	TRBJ2-2	TGTGCCAGCAGCGTCCCCCTCCTAGGTGGCGACACCGGGGAGCTGTTTTTT	CASSVPLLGGDTGELFF
.	.	TRBV28	TRBJ2-6	TGTGCCAGCAGTTTAATCCGTTCCGGGGCCAACGTCCTGACTTTC	CASSLIRSGANVLTF
.	.	TRBV7-9	TRBJ2-2	TGTGCCAGCAGCCTTCTTAACACCGGGGAGCTGTTTTTT	CASSLLNTGELFF
.	.	TRBV2	TRBJ2-7	TGTGCCAGCAGTCTCCACCTCGGCGAGCAGTACTTC	CASSLHLGEQYF
.	.	TRBV19	TRBJ2-5	TGTGCCAGTAGTATAGAACAGGGTTTATGGGAGACCCAGTACTTC	CASSIEQGLWETQYF
TRBD2	.	TRBV3-1/TRBV3-2	TRBJ2-7	TGTGCCAGCAGCCAAGATCTGACTAGCGGGAGTCGATACGAGCAGTACTTC	CASSQDLTSGSRYEQYF
TRBD1	.	TRBV2	TRBJ2-3	TGTGCCAGCAGAGTAAGAGGACAGGGGGCAGAAGATACGCAGTATTTT	CASRVRGQGAEDTQYF
TRBD1	.	TRBV19	TRBJ1-2	TGTGCCAGTAGAGTCCGGACAGGAGGCTATGGCTACACCTTC	CASRVRTGGYGYTF
TRBD2	.	TRBV7-2	TRBJ2-2	TGTGCCAGCAGCTTAATCATGGCGGGAGAGACCGGGGAGCTGTTTTTT	CASSLIMAGETGELFF
TRBD2	.	TRBV27	TRBJ2-2	TGTGCCAGCACCGGACTAGCCGGGGAGCTGTTTTTT	CASTGLAGELFF
.	.	TRBV7-2	TRBJ1-6	TGTGCCAGCAGCCTGCACTCAGGGGTAGCACCCCTCCACTTT	CASSLHSGVAPLHF
TRBD2	.	TRBV25-1	TRBJ2-1	TGTGCCAGCAGTGAATGGCTAGCGGACTACAATGAGCAGTTCTTC	CASSEWLADYNEQFF
.	few	TRBV24-1	TRBJ2-3	TGTGCCACCCGAGGAGTCGGGGATACGCAGTATTTT	CATRGVGDTQYF
TRBD2	.	TRBV11-2	TRBJ2-7	TGTGCCAGCAGCTTAGATATTATCCCCACGCGGGAGGGCTCCTACGAGCAGTACTTC	CASSLDIIPTREGSYEQYF